Presented here are 30 T cell receptor beta chains from one specimen sequenced in a study of blood T cell repertoires in COVID-19. Produced via immunoSEQ multiplex PCR; TCRdb's table is partial and in-frame only. The table has roughly 200,000 clones, roughly 86% seen once; the top ten hold about 9.3%. Sequencing was done on a sample of PBMCs or T cells enriched from blood (not recorded which). All receptors come from a man between 18 and 35 years old with acute COVID-19.

The CDR3 here is CAWSPSGLYNEQFF. The CDR3 nucleotides read TGTGCCTGGTCGCCTAGCGGGTTATACAATGAGCAGTTCTTC. The chain couples TRBV30 to TRBJ2-1; TRBD2 aligns across 8 bases. V lost 5 bases to trimming and J lost 4 bases; unmatched junction nucleotides: 7. Germline lookup yields CDR1 GTSNPN and CDR2 SVGIG (reference sequence). CDR3 length: 14 residues.

The chain joins TRBV6-6 to TRBJ1-2; 8 bases are shared with TRBD1. Trimming took 5 bases from V and 3 from J; bases not matched to a gene: 8. Germline CDR1 MNHNY, CDR2 SVGAGI (reference sequence). The CDR3 contains 15 residues. The CDR3 spells CASSIPQGAYYGYTF. Written as DNA, the CDR3 is TGTGCCAGCAGTATCCCGCAGGGGGCCTACTATGGCTACACCTTC.

In this sample, this clone turned up once. The DNA of the CDR3 is TGTGCCAGCAGTTACTCGATCCGGGACTACGAGCAGTACTTC. This gives the protein CASSYSIRDYEQYF. The chain joins TRBV6-5 to TRBJ2-7; D possibly corresponds to TRBD2 (5 bases). The CDR3 consists of 14 residues. Germline values: CDR1 MNHEY, CDR2 SVGAGI. Trimming removed 0 bases from V and 3 bases from J, with 9 bases in between.

The chain joins TRBV7-2 to TRBJ2-1, with 9 positions matching TRBD2. Unmatched junction bases numbered 4, after V lost 5 bases and J lost 5 bases. The CDR3 contains 14 residues. Per germline, CDR1 SGHTA and CDR2 FQGNSA. The CDR3 loop reads CASSGSGSHNEQFF. The CDR3 coding sequence is TGTGCCAGCAGCGGTAGCGGGAGCCACAATGAGCAGTTCTTC.

The chain has TRBV27 and TRBJ2-3, with D hard to call. There are 13 residues in the CDR3. Trimming stripped 1 base from V and 3 bases from J, with 5 bases between. CDR1 is MNHEY, CDR2 SMNVEV, per germline (reference sequence). The CDR3 spells CASSLFRTDTQYF. The CDR3 region has the DNA TGTGCCAGCAGTTTATTCCGGACAGATACGCAGTATTTT.

The V and J genes are TRBV30 and TRBJ2-3; 10 positions match TRBD2. Germline trimming cut 3 bases from V and 6 bases from J; bases unmatched to any gene: 6. From germline, CDR1 is GTSNPN and CDR2 SVGIG (reference sequence). The CDR3 totals 14 residues. In DNA, the CDR3 is TGTGCCTGGAGAATAGCGGGAGGCGGGGATACGCAGTATTTT. Residues: CAWRIAGGGDTQYF.

This clone was picked up one time. The V call is TRBV28, the J call TRBJ2-7, with 12 nucleotides matching TRBD1. Germline V gene data show CDR1 as MDHEN and CDR2 as SYDVKM. The length of the CDR3 is 15 residues. Losses at the gene ends were 2 bases for V and 5 bases for J; bases not matched to a gene: 4. This CDR3 reads CASSLAGQGADEQYF. CDR3 nucleotides: TGTGCCAGCAGTTTAGCGGGACAGGGGGCAGACGAGCAGTACTTC. Looking up the rest from reference TRBV28 and TRBJ2-7 gives the full variable domain: DVKVTQSSRYLVKRTGEKVFLECVQDMDHENMFWYRQDPGLGLRLIYFSYDVKMKEKGDIPEGYSVSREKKERFSLILESASTNQTSMYLCASSLAGQGADEQYFGPGTRLTVT.

The chain recombines TRBV30 with TRBJ1-4; TRBD1 matches 7 bases. Germline CDR1 reads GTSNPN; CDR2 reads SVGIG (reference sequence). V lost 2 bases and J lost 1; bases outside the gene matches: 4. CDR3 length equals 15 residues. This chain's CDR3 is CAWSRDSLTNEKLFF. DNA for the CDR3: TGTGCCTGGAGTAGGGACAGCCTAACTAATGAAAAACTGTTTTTT.

DNA of the CDR3: TGTGCCACCAGTCGGGATGATAGCGGGAGGCCCGCAGATACGCAGTATTTT. Translating it yields CATSRDDSGRPADTQYF. The chain combines TRBV24-1 with TRBJ2-3; 10 nucleotides align to TRBD2. CDR3 length: 17 residues. V shed 6 bases, J shed 4 bases, and the junction held 12 bases outside the gene matches. Germline V lookup: CDR1 KGHDR, CDR2 SFDVKD.

The V call is TRBV27, the J call TRBJ1-1; D is possibly TRBD1 (5 bases). Germline V lookup: CDR1 MNHEY, CDR2 SMNVEV (reference sequence). This CDR3 has 15 residues. Trimming removed 8 bases at V and 4 bases at J, with 20 bases between. The CDR3 sequence is CASFPKGRGPTEAFF. CDR3 sequence (DNA): TGTGCCAGCTTCCCGAAGGGGAGGGGACCCACTGAAGCTTTCTTT.

V gene TRBV18 combines with J gene TRBJ1-3; 9 positions agree with TRBD1. CDR3 length: 19 amino acids. Germline V CDR1 and CDR2: KGHSH, LQKENI. The trim removed 2 bases at V and 4 bases at J, leaving 15 bases unmatched. The CDR3 nucleotides read TGTGCCAGCTCACCATTACAGGGGGCCAACAACCGCCGGGGAAACACCATATATTTT. The encoded protein is CASSPLQGANNRRGNTIYF.

This chain's CDR3 is CASSEGLLGRNNEQFF. The CDR3 DNA is TGCGCCAGCAGTGAGGGTCTGCTGGGCCGCAACAATGAGCAGTTCTTC. V usage is TRBV10-1 and J usage is TRBJ2-1; D is ambiguous. This CDR3 is 16 amino acids long. V was cut by 2 bases and J by 5 bases, with 16 bases left in between. Looked up from germline, CDR1 is WNHNN and CDR2 is SYGVQD (reference sequence).

This clone was found a few times. The chain links TRBV4-1 to TRBJ1-4; no reliable D call. The CDR3 covers 15 residues. Germline V gives CDR1 MGHRA, CDR2 YSYEKL. V lost 2 bases and J 8 bases, leaving 15 bases between the germline ends. As DNA, the CDR3 is TGCGCCAGCAGCCAATACAGTGGGTTTGGCGAAAAACTGTTTTTT. Protein product: CASSQYSGFGEKLFF.

The table lists this clone with a count of one. The CDR3 DNA sequence: TGTGCCAGTAGTGGAGGGACGGGCCCGAGTGGGGCCAACGTCCTGACTTTC. Translation: CASSGGTGPSGANVLTF. V is TRBV19 and J is TRBJ2-6, with a possible D match to TRBD2 (6 bases). The CDR3 totals 17 residues. CDR1 is LNHDA, CDR2 SQIVND, per germline (reference sequence). The V gene lost 5 bases and the J gene lost 3 bases, with 17 bases spanning the gap.

V gene TRBV3-1 (or the pseudogene TRBV3-2) combines with J gene TRBJ2-7, with TRBD1 matching over 8 bases. V shed 3 bases and J 7 bases; nucleotides not matched to a gene: 8. The CDR3 spans 14 residues. Germline V gene sequence: CDR1 LGHDT, CDR2 YNNKEL (reference sequence). The CDR3 loop is CASSQPGQGGEQYF. The CDR3 nucleotides are TGTGCCAGCAGCCAGCCCGGACAGGGCGGTGAGCAGTACTTC.

This clone was observed a few times. This chain links TRBV30 with TRBJ2-7; 11 positions agree with TRBD1. J was trimmed by 3 bases and V by 5 bases; bases with no gene match: 0. The germline CDR1 and CDR2 sequences are GTSNPN and SVGIG (reference sequence). This CDR3 region has 12 residues. CDR3: CAWGTGGYEQYF. The DNA for the CDR3 is TGTGCCTGGGGGACAGGGGGCTACGAGCAGTACTTC.

The chain recombines TRBV18 with TRBJ2-5; D call uncertain. This CDR3 comprises 12 residues. CDR1 is KGHSH and CDR2 is LQKENI in the germline V gene. V dropped 6 bases and J dropped 5 bases, with 10 bases sitting between them. The CDR3 DNA follows: TGTGCCAGCTCCCCTGCTCGGGAGACCCAGTACTTC. Protein: CASSPARETQYF.

V and J are TRBV5-1 and TRBJ2-7; a possible D gene is TRBD2 (6 bases). The germline gives CDR1 SGHRS, CDR2 YFSETQ. CDR3 length: 15 amino acids. Trimming stripped 0 bases from V and 6 bases from J, with 16 bases between. The CDR3 region has the DNA TGCGCCAGCAGCTTGGCGTGGTCTAGCGCCGCCGAGCAGTACTTC. Translated: CASSLAWSSAAEQYF. The full variable domain, completed using reference TRBV5-1 and TRBJ2-7, is KAGVTQTPRYLIKTRGQQVTLSCSPISGHRSVSWYQQTPGQGLQFLFEYFSETQRNKGNFPGRFSGRQFSNSRSEMNVSTLELGDSALYLCASSLAWSSAAEQYFGPGTRLTVT.

Details on this clone: This sample also contains other DNA sequences that code for the same CDR3. The chain has TRBV6-5 and TRBJ2-7; the match to TRBD1 covers 9 bases. There are 13 residues in the CDR3. With 4 bases clipped from V and 3 bases from J, the junction kept 1 base outside the gene matches. Germline V CDR1 and CDR2: MNHEY, SVGAGI. CDR3 loop: CASSSGQGYEQYF. CDR3 DNA: TGTGCCAGCAGTTCGGGACAGGGCTACGAGCAGTACTTC.

This chain joins TRBV7-3 and TRBJ2-1, with 13 nucleotides matching TRBD2. Germline CDR1 reads SGHTA; CDR2 reads FQGTGA. The CDR3 runs 15 residues. V lost 5 bases, J lost 6 bases, and 4 bases stayed unmatched. The CDR3 reads CASSVLAGGINEQFF. The CDR3 coding sequence is TGTGCCAGCAGCGTACTAGCGGGGGGGATCAATGAGCAGTTCTTC.

This chain joins TRBV14 and TRBJ2-7; 12 nucleotides match TRBD2. CDR1 and CDR2 (germline): SGHDN, FVKESK. The CDR3 extends over 15 amino acids. V lost 5 bases to trimming and J lost 3 bases; unmatched junction nucleotides: 5. The CDR3 is CASSWTSGAYYEQYF. The CDR3 nucleotides are TGTGCCAGCAGCTGGACTAGCGGGGCTTACTACGAGCAGTACTTC. Filled out from reference TRBV14 and TRBJ2-7, the complete variable domain reads EAGVTQFPSHSVIEKGQTVTLRCDPISGHDNLYWYRRVMGKEIKFLLHFVKESKQDESGMPNNRFLAERTGGTYSTLKVQPAELEDSGVYFCASSWTSGAYYEQYFGPGTRLTVT.

The chain employs TRBV19 and TRBJ1-1; no reliable D call. This CDR3 contains 15 residues. CDR1 LNHDA and CDR2 SQIVND come from the germline V gene (reference sequence). V was shortened by 7 bases and J by 5 bases, with 20 bases between the two germline ends. The CDR3 DNA sequence: TGTGCCAGTACTCTGGCCGGCTCAGCGGGAACTGAAGCTTTCTTT. Residues: CASTLAGSAGTEAFF.

The chain joins TRBV24-1 to TRBJ2-3, with TRBD2 matching 7 bases. Germline CDR1 reads KGHDR; CDR2 reads SFDVKD. The CDR3 spans 17 residues. Trimming took 5 bases from V and 0 from J; bases not matched to a gene: 10. CDR3 DNA: TGTGCCACCAGTGCCCTCAGACTAGCAGACAGCACAGATACGCAGTATTTT. It specifies CATSALRLADSTDTQYF.

The chain recombines TRBV30 with TRBJ2-1, with 7 bases identical to TRBD2. Germline assignment: CDR1 GTSNPN and CDR2 SVGIG (reference sequence). The CDR3 is made up of 12 amino acids. J lost 8 bases, V lost 5 bases, and 6 bases had no gene match. CDR3 protein: CAWGTSVDEQFF. Written as DNA, the CDR3 is TGTGCCTGGGGTACTAGCGTCGATGAGCAGTTCTTC.

This clone was seen a few times. The chain has TRBV29-1 and TRBJ1-1, with a tentative D call TRBD1 (6 bases). Trimming removed 8 bases at V and 5 bases at J, with 15 bases between. CDR1 is SQVTM, CDR2 ANQGSEA, per germline. The CDR3 has 12 amino acids. The CDR3 reads CSIKKGETEAFF. CDR3 nucleotides: TGCAGCATTAAAAAGGGGGAAACTGAAGCTTTCTTT.

This clone was counted ten times or more. V gene TRBV3-1 (or the pseudogene TRBV3-2) combines with J gene TRBJ2-5; D not resolved. The V and J ends lost 3 bases and 2 bases respectively, with 13 bases between them. This CDR3 is 15 amino acids long. CDR1 and CDR2 from the germline V gene are LGHDT and YNNKEL (reference sequence). DNA for the CDR3: TGTGCCAGCAGCCATGCTCCGGCTAGACAAGAGACCCAGTACTTC. Encoded protein: CASSHAPARQETQYF.

The genes are TRBV10-1 and TRBJ2-2; TRBD2 matches 9 bases. V lost 5 bases, J lost 2 bases, and 3 bases stayed unmatched. Germline-derived CDR1 and CDR2 are WNHNN and SYGVQD (reference sequence). The CDR3 extends over 15 amino acids. DNA for the CDR3: TGCGCCAGCAGTTTAGCGGGAGACAACACCGGGGAGCTGTTTTTT. Residues: CASSLAGDNTGELFF.

The V call is TRBV27, the J call TRBJ2-5, with a tentative D call TRBD2 (6 bases). The V end was cut by 6 bases, the J end by 7 bases, with 24 bases between. Germline-derived CDR1 and CDR2 are MNHEY and SMNVEV (reference sequence). The CDR3 spans 16 residues. The DNA of the CDR3 is TGTGCCAGCAGGGAGATAGACAGTTCCCTGGGAGGGACCCAGTACTTC. Translating it yields CASREIDSSLGGTQYF.

The chain uses TRBV28 and TRBJ2-5, with TRBD1 as a possible D gene (5 bases). Germline assignment: CDR1 MDHEN and CDR2 SYDVKM. V dropped 8 bases and J dropped 3 bases, with 13 bases sitting between them. The length of the CDR3 is 13 residues. CDR3 in amino acids: CASGSRAEETQYF. CDR3 bases: TGTGCCAGCGGTTCCAGGGCGGAAGAGACCCAGTACTTC. The full variable domain, rest sourced from reference TRBV28 and TRBJ2-5, is DVKVTQSSRYLVKRTGEKVFLECVQDMDHENMFWYRQDPGLGLRLIYFSYDVKMKEKGDIPEGYSVSREKKERFSLILESASTNQTSMYLCASGSRAEETQYFGPGTRLLVL.

This chain joins TRBV6-5 and TRBJ2-5; 7 bases are shared with TRBD2. J gave up 7 bases and V 2 bases, and 7 bases lay outside the gene matches. Looked up from germline, CDR1 is MNHEY and CDR2 is SVGAGI. The CDR3 is 14 residues long. Here the CDR3 reads CASSYAGETGTQYF. The CDR3, as DNA: TGTGCCAGCAGTTACGCGGGAGAGACTGGGACCCAGTACTTC.